This TCR beta chain was retrieved from a study of cytomegalovirus exposure and HLA in healthy donors. Details on this clone: The antigen is not known.

CDR3 length: 14 amino acids. Germline V gene data show CDR1 as SEHNR and CDR2 as FQNEAQ (reference sequence). J gave up 2 bases and V 5 bases, and 5 bases lay outside the gene matches. PCR employed 60 Vbeta and 13 Jbeta primers. Assay used: immunoSEQ multiplex PCR; TCRdb lists only in-frame clones, some missing. The sample yields around 99,000 clones, roughly three quarters seen once. Study conclusions and caveats: A prior analysis recorded that most TCR beta V segments were productive about 87% or about 30% of the time. V- and J-gene trimming in TCR beta was tied to a missense DCLRE1C variant by an analysis performed later.

The sequence was collected from a man aged 18 to 29 in good health and CMV-seronegative. The V gene is TRBV7-9, the J gene TRBJ2-7, with TRBD1 matching 8 bases. The sequenced sample consisted of PBMCs. CDR3 region: CASSPRTGTYEQYF. The CDR3 DNA reads TGTGCCAGCAGCCCCCGGACAGGGACCTACGAGCAGTACTTC.